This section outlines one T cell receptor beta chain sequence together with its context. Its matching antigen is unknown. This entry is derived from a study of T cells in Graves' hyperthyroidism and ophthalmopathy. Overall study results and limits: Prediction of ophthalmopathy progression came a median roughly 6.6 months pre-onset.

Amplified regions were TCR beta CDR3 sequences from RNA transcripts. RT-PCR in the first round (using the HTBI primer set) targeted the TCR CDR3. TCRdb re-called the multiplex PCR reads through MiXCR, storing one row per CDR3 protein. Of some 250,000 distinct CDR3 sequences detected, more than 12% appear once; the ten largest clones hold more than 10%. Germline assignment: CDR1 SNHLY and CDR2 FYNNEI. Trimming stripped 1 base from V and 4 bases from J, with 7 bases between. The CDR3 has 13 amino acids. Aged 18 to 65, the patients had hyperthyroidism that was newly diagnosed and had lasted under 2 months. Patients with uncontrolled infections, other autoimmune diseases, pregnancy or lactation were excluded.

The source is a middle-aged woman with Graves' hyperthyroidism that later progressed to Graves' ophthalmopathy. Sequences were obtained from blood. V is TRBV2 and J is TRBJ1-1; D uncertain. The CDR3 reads CASSEGGLTEAFF. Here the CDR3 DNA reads TGTGCCAGCAGTGAAGGTGGACTCACTGAAGCTTTCTTT.